This T cell receptor beta chain was profiled in a study of blood T cell dynamics during melanoma immunotherapy. Stated time point: week 3, after first cycle of checkpoint inhibitor. The length of the CDR3 is 15 residues. With V trimmed by 4 bases and J by 3 bases, 3 bases remained unmatched. The germline V gene encodes CDR1 MNHEY and CDR2 SVGAGI. TCRdb's table, derived via immunoSEQ multiplex PCR, lists solely in-frame clones and lacks some. The repertoire holds 10,000 to 12,000 clones, with around nine tenths as singletons. The TCR sequence derives from a human donor with melanoma. Sequenced material: blood, taken from a patient treated with checkpoint blockade. The rearrangement joins TRBV6-5 to TRBJ2-1; 10 bases are a match to TRBD2. CDR3 nucleotide sequence: TGTGCCAGCAGTTTGAGCGGGGGGGGCTACAATGAGCAGTTCTTC. This sequence encodes CASSLSGGGYNEQFF.